One and the same sample provided the 9 T cell receptor beta chains below, sequenced in a study of cytomegalovirus exposure and HLA in healthy donors. 60 Vbeta and 13 Jbeta primers were used in PCR. TCRdb keeps only in-frame clones here, not all; method: immunoSEQ multiplex PCR. The sample totals about 200,000 clones. The material sequenced was PBMCs. Receptor source: a girl aged 2 to 10 in good health and CMV-seropositive.

This sequence joins TRBV5-1 and TRBJ2-5, with TRBD2 matching 9 bases. The end of the DNA aligns better with TRBJ2-7, so the J call may be wrong. The length of the CDR3 is 15 residues. The germline gives CDR1 SGHRS, CDR2 YFSETQ. CDR3 in amino acids: CASSSLAGSTYEQYF. The CDR3, as DNA: TGCGCCAGCAGCTCCCTAGCGGGATCAACCTACGAGCAGTACTTC.

The chain carries TRBV9 and TRBJ1-3, with D unresolved. CDR3 length: 15 residues. Trimming pared 0 bases from V and 0 bases from J, leaving 7 bases between. The germline V gene encodes CDR1 SGDLS and CDR2 YYNGEE. The CDR3 DNA reads TGTGCCAGCAGCGTAGACGGGAGCTCTGGAAACACCATATATTTT. It encodes CASSVDGSSGNTIYF.

The V gene is TRBV10-2, the J gene TRBJ2-7, with 9 bases aligning to TRBD2. CDR1 and CDR2 from the germline V gene are WSHSY and SAAADI. CDR3 length equals 15 residues. J gave up 6 bases and V 5 bases, and 11 bases lay outside the gene matches. CDR3 nucleotide sequence: TGCGCCAGCAGTATTACCAGTAGCGGGAGTCGCGAGCAGTACTTC. Its protein is CASSITSSGSREQYF.

The chain recombines TRBV7-3 with TRBJ2-5; tentatively, D is TRBD1 (6 bases). CDR1 is SGHTA, CDR2 FQGTGA, per germline. V gave up 6 bases and J gave up 4 bases, with 12 bases separating them. The CDR3 contains 13 residues. The CDR3 loop is CASSSGARETQYF. As DNA, the CDR3 is TGTGCCAGCAGTTCAGGGGCCAGAGAGACCCAGTACTTC. Variable domain in full (rest from reference TRBV7-3 and TRBJ2-5): GAGVSQTPSNKVTEKGKYVELRCDPISGHTALYWYRQSLGQGPEFLIYFQGTGAADDSGLPNDRFFAVRPEGSVSTLKIQRTERGDSAVYLCASSSGARETQYFGPGTRLLVL.

The J gene is TRBJ2-2, the V gene TRBV11-2; D may be TRBD2 (6 bases). V was clipped by 0 bases and J by 1 base, with 15 bases between them. The germline V gene encodes CDR1 SGHAT and CDR2 FQNNGV. The CDR3 is made up of 18 amino acids. The CDR3 sequence is CASSLDHGNSGNTGELFF. The CDR3 DNA follows: TGTGCCAGCAGCTTAGATCACGGAAATAGCGGGAACACCGGGGAGCTGTTTTTT.

The rearrangement joins TRBV30 to TRBJ1-2; D is unclear. The CDR3 has 15 amino acids. Trimming stripped 5 bases from V and 3 bases from J, with 19 bases between. Germline CDR1 GTSNPN, CDR2 SVGIG (reference sequence). This chain's CDR3 is CAWFARGNIYYGYTF. The CDR3 DNA reads as TGTGCCTGGTTCGCCCGAGGCAATATTTACTATGGCTACACCTTC.

The chain has TRBV28 and TRBJ1-2; TRBD1 aligns across 7 bases. The junction had 7 bases not matched to a gene; V was cut back by 3 bases and J by 6 bases. Looked up from germline, CDR1 is MDHEN and CDR2 is SYDVKM. The CDR3 contains 14 residues. CDR3 in amino acids: CASSFEGGAHGYTF. CDR3 coding DNA: TGTGCCAGCAGTTTCGAAGGGGGCGCACATGGCTACACCTTC.

The V gene is TRBV6-1, the J gene TRBJ2-5; TRBD1 agrees at 7 bases. The DNA end favors TRBJ2-7, so the J call may be wrong. There are 12 residues in the CDR3. Germline CDR1 and CDR2: MNHNS and SASEGT. CDR3 DNA: TGTGCCAGCAGTAAGACAGGGAACGAGCAGTACTTC. Amino acids: CASSKTGNEQYF.

V gene TRBV5-8 combines with J gene TRBJ2-3; TRBD2 matches 9 bases. Looked up from germline, CDR1 is SGHTS and CDR2 is YDEGEE. CDR3 length equals 17 residues. Unmatched junction bases numbered 5, after V lost 0 bases and J lost 0 bases. The CDR3 protein is CASSLAVTSGSTDTQYF. CDR3 in DNA: TGTGCCAGCAGCTTGGCTGTGACTAGCGGAAGCACAGATACGCAGTATTTT.